The next 26 T cell receptor beta chains were all read from a single sample in a study of blood T cell repertoires in COVID-19 (dated by TCRdb to about 2020). The library came from the immunoSEQ multiplex PCR assay. What TCRdb holds here is the immuneACCESS table cut down to in-frame rearrangements. Part of the clones is not present; checked against another copy, under half of the missing clones reflect an unresolved V gene, and the others are unexplained. Across this sample there are fewer than 80,000 clones, with around 74% seen only once. The ten largest clones represent 28% of the sample. Sequenced sample: peripheral blood. Receptors were obtained from a woman older than 75 with acute or convalescent COVID-19.

This clone has a handful of counts. The CDR3 loop is CASRPGQGGPNQPQHF. The CDR3 nucleotides are TGTGCCAGTAGACCCGGACAGGGAGGACCCAATCAGCCCCAGCATTTT. The chain is built from TRBV19 and TRBJ1-5; 8 bases are shared with TRBD1. The CDR3 loop spans 16 amino acids. The J segment lost 3 bases and the V segment lost 6 bases, leaving 10 bases of the junction unmatched. From germline, CDR1 is LNHDA and CDR2 SQIVND (reference sequence).

The chain recombines TRBV6-6 with TRBJ2-1, with 10 bases identical to TRBD1. The CDR3 has 16 residues. V was pared by 4 bases and J by 8 bases, with 11 bases of the junction left unmatched. CDR1 is MNHNY, CDR2 SVGAGI, per germline (reference sequence). The chain's CDR3 is CASSSSDRGLLYEQFF. DNA for the CDR3: TGTGCCAGCAGTTCCTCCGACAGGGGGCTATTGTATGAGCAGTTCTTC.

The chain recombines TRBV7-6 with TRBJ2-3; 7 nucleotides align to TRBD1. The germline V gene has CDR1 SGHVS and CDR2 FNYEAQ. V shed 5 bases and J 9 bases; nucleotides not matched to a gene: 5. The length of the CDR3 is 12 residues. The CDR3 DNA sequence: TGTGCCAGCAGCATCCAACAGGGGACGCAGTATTTT. It is translated as CASSIQQGTQYF.

This rearrangement joins TRBV4-1 to TRBJ2-1; 9 bases are a match to TRBD2. The V gene end was trimmed by 0 bases and the J gene end by 5 bases; junction bases not matched to a gene: 11. The CDR3 spans 18 residues. Germline lookup yields CDR1 MGHRA and CDR2 YSYEKL. CDR3: CASSQELDLAGRDNEQFF. Here the CDR3 DNA reads TGCGCCAGCAGCCAAGAATTGGACCTAGCGGGAAGGGACAATGAGCAGTTCTTC.

This chain joins TRBV7-2 and TRBJ1-5; D unclear. This CDR3 has 15 amino acids. The V and J ends lost 1 base and 3 bases respectively, with 10 bases between them. The germline V gene encodes CDR1 SGHTA and CDR2 FQGNSA. The CDR3 is CASSLVGRNNQPQHF. In DNA form, the CDR3 reads TGTGCCAGCAGCTTAGTAGGGAGAAACAATCAGCCCCAGCATTTT. The whole variable domain, remainder taken from reference TRBV7-2 and TRBJ1-5, is GAGVSQSPSNKVTEKGKDVELRCDPISGHTALYWYRQSLGQGLEFLIYFQGNSAPDKSGLPSDRFSAERTGGSVSTLTIQRTQQEDSAVYLCASSLVGRNNQPQHFGDGTRLSIL.

J is TRBJ1-2 and V is TRBV9; a weak D match, TRBD1 (6 bases). Trimming took off 0 bases at V and 3 bases at J, with 12 bases between the two ends. This CDR3 has 15 amino acids. Germline values: CDR1 SGDLS, CDR2 YYNGEE. The CDR3 sequence is CASSVGTVAYYGYTF. CDR3 nucleotides: TGTGCCAGCAGCGTAGGGACAGTCGCGTACTATGGCTACACCTTC.

The chain is built from TRBV10-2 and TRBJ1-1; no clear D. Trimming removed 3 bases from V and 7 bases from J, with 12 bases in between. Germline V CDR1 and CDR2: WSHSY, SAAADI. The CDR3 covers 13 residues. CDR3: CASSDSGRGEAFF. CDR3 bases: TGCGCCAGCAGTGATTCCGGTCGGGGTGAAGCTTTCTTT.

This chain links TRBV29-1 with TRBJ2-2, with TRBD2 identical over 13 bases. This CDR3 region has 16 residues. Germline-derived CDR1 and CDR2 are SQVTM and ANQGSEA. Germline trimming cut 6 bases from V and 1 base from J; bases unmatched to any gene: 5. The CDR3 loop reads CSVRTSGRGNTGELFF. DNA of the CDR3: TGCAGCGTACGGACTAGCGGGAGAGGGAACACCGGGGAGCTGTTTTTT.

CDR3 nucleotides: TGCGCCAGCAGTGGGAAGCTAGCGGGAGCCGGGGAGCTGTTTTTT. Amino acids: CASSGKLAGAGELFF. V and J are TRBV10-1 and TRBJ2-2; 10 nucleotides line up with TRBD2. This CDR3 has 15 residues. Germline V gene data show CDR1 as WNHNN and CDR2 as SYGVQD (reference sequence). The junction had 5 bases not matched to a gene; V was cut back by 4 bases and J by 6 bases.

The chain is built from TRBV7-2 and TRBJ2-7; 7 nucleotides line up with TRBD2. CDR1 is SGHTA and CDR2 is FQGNSA in the germline V gene. The V gene end was trimmed by 0 bases and the J gene end by 2 bases; junction bases not matched to a gene: 1. The CDR3 consists of 14 residues. The CDR3 DNA is TGTGCCAGCAGCTTAGCACTAGCGACCTACGAGCAGTACTTC. This gives the protein CASSLALATYEQYF. The full variable domain, in which reference TRBV7-2 and TRBJ2-7 provide the parts outside the CDR3, is GAGVSQSPSNKVTEKGKDVELRCDPISGHTALYWYRQSLGQGLEFLIYFQGNSAPDKSGLPSDRFSAERTGGSVSTLTIQRTQQEDSAVYLCASSLALATYEQYFGPGTRLTVT.

V and J are TRBV27 and TRBJ2-3; TRBD2 agrees at 7 bases. The CDR3 sequence is 15 residues long. V shed 4 bases and J 8 bases; nucleotides not matched to a gene: 12. CDR1 and CDR2 (germline): MNHEY, SMNVEV (reference sequence). The CDR3 loop is CASSSLTGPGGTQYF. CDR3 nucleotide sequence: TGTGCCAGCAGTTCATTAACGGGTCCGGGAGGTACGCAGTATTTT.

This clone has a single count. The chain has TRBV5-1 and TRBJ2-5; TRBD2 aligns across 9 bases. The CDR3 has 16 amino acids. The V gene end was trimmed by 0 bases and the J gene end by 4 bases; junction bases not matched to a gene: 7. Germline CDR1 reads SGHRS; CDR2 reads YFSETQ. CDR3: CASSLATAGGAETQYF. In DNA, the CDR3 is TGCGCCAGCAGCTTGGCTACGGCGGGAGGGGCAGAGACCCAGTACTTC.

The table lists this clone with a few counts. The chain uses TRBV2 and TRBJ1-1; D is uncertain. In germline, CDR1 is SNHLY, CDR2 FYNNEI. There are 12 residues in the CDR3. V was cut by 4 bases and J by 5 bases, with 8 bases left in between. Here the CDR3 DNA reads TGTGCCAGCAGTGGAACGGGAACTGAAGCTTTCTTT. Its translation is CASSGTGTEAFF.

The V and J genes are TRBV24-1 and TRBJ1-2, with D possibly being TRBD1 (6 bases). Germline V gene data show CDR1 as KGHDR and CDR2 as SFDVKD. Trimming stripped 6 bases from V and 8 bases from J, with 12 bases between. The CDR3 length is 12 residues. The CDR3 nucleotides are TGTGCCACCAGTTTCAGGGGAGACGGCTACACCTTC. Its protein is CATSFRGDGYTF.

The chain uses TRBV4-1 and TRBJ2-2, with a tentative D call TRBD2 (5 bases). CDR3 size: 16 residues. Germline CDR1 and CDR2: MGHRA and YSYEKL. V lost 0 bases and J 1 base, leaving 9 bases between the germline ends. The CDR3 nucleotides read TGCGCCAGCAGCCAAGATCGAGGGTTGAACACCGGGGAGCTGTTTTTT. Translation gives CASSQDRGLNTGELFF.

This clone was seen once. The CDR3 coding sequence is TGTGCCAGCAGTGCCATGACGGGTCAGCCCCAGCATTTT. Residues: CASSAMTGQPQHF. The chain couples TRBV6-4 to TRBJ1-5, with D unresolved. The germline CDR1 and CDR2 sequences are MRHNA and SNTAGT. This CDR3 is 13 amino acids long. Trimming cost V 4 bases and J 6 bases, with 10 bases left between them.

The V and J genes are TRBV19 and TRBJ1-6; 10 bases map to TRBD1. CDR1 and CDR2 (germline): LNHDA, SQIVND (reference sequence). This CDR3 has 12 residues. J was trimmed by 13 bases and V by 5 bases; bases with no gene match: 2. Here the CDR3 reads CASSPDRGPLHF. CDR3 DNA sequence: TGTGCCAGTAGTCCGGACAGGGGGCCCCTCCACTTT.

This chain links TRBV14 with TRBJ2-1, with D uncertain. V lost 1 base, J lost 0 bases, and 13 bases lay in between. Germline-derived CDR1 and CDR2 are SGHDN and FVKESK. The CDR3 consists of 17 residues. CDR3 amino acids: CASSQGRHSRSYNEQFF. The CDR3 region has the DNA TGTGCCAGCAGCCAAGGTCGCCACTCCCGCTCCTACAATGAGCAGTTCTTC.

The V and J genes are TRBV28 and TRBJ1-3, with a tentative D call TRBD1 (6 bases). Trimming pared 5 bases from V and 4 bases from J, leaving 12 bases between. From germline, CDR1 is MDHEN and CDR2 SYDVKM. This CDR3 is 14 amino acids long. CDR3 nucleotide sequence: TGTGCCAGCAGTCCCGGGGACATCGGAAACACCATATATTTT. Protein: CASSPGDIGNTIYF.

CDR3 coding DNA: TGTGCCAGCAGTCCCCCCGGGCGGGGGCGAGGGACTGAAGCTTTCTTT. This sequence encodes CASSPPGRGRGTEAFF. The rearrangement links TRBV28 to TRBJ1-1, with D possibly being TRBD1 (6 bases). The CDR3 covers 16 residues. Germline V CDR1 and CDR2: MDHEN, SYDVKM. V was clipped by 5 bases and J by 5 bases, with 21 bases between them.

This chain links TRBV7-2 with TRBJ1-3; D gene unclear. CDR1 is SGHTA and CDR2 is FQGNSA in the germline V gene. This CDR3 spans 15 amino acids. The V and J ends lost 1 base and 0 bases respectively, with 7 bases between them. CDR3 sequence reads: CASSLGAGSGNTIYF. CDR3 DNA: TGTGCCAGCAGCTTAGGAGCGGGCTCTGGAAACACCATATATTTT.

The chain uses TRBV30 and TRBJ1-3; D unclear. The CDR3 spans 15 residues. Deletions cut 4 bases from V and 0 bases from J, with 13 bases between. Per the germline V gene, CDR1 is GTSNPN and CDR2 is SVGIG (reference sequence). This chain's CDR3 is CAWTGSHFSGNTIYF. The CDR3 region has the DNA TGTGCCTGGACAGGCTCCCACTTCTCTGGAAACACCATATATTTT.

The genes are TRBV3-1 (or the pseudogene TRBV3-2) and TRBJ2-1; D possibly corresponds to TRBD1 (6 bases). The CDR3 is 12 amino acids. The ends were cut back, 5 bases at V and 14 bases at J, with 16 bases in the middle. Germline V gives CDR1 LGHDT, CDR2 YNNKEL (reference sequence). CDR3 nucleotide sequence: TGTGCCAGCAGCTCTCGGACAGCCGTTGAGTTCTTC. Its protein is CASSSRTAVEFF.

The rearrangement uses TRBV9 and TRBJ2-6; 7 nucleotides align to TRBD1. Germline values: CDR1 SGDLS, CDR2 YYNGEE. The CDR3 totals 16 residues. The junction had 2 bases not matched to a gene; V was cut back by 0 bases and J by 2 bases. CDR3 sequence reads: CASSVEGGAGANVLTF. Here the CDR3 DNA reads TGTGCCAGCAGCGTAGAAGGGGGCGCTGGGGCCAACGTCCTGACTTTC.

CDR3 residues: CASSYSMWGQGLFF. The DNA for the CDR3 is TGTGCCAGCAGTTACTCGATGTGGGGGCAAGGGCTGTTTTTT. The chain couples TRBV6-5 to TRBJ2-2, with D perhaps TRBD1 (6 bases). The CDR3 contains 14 residues. Germline values: CDR1 MNHEY, CDR2 SVGAGI. Trimming took off 0 bases at V and 13 bases at J, with 15 bases between the two ends.

The chain joins TRBV10-3 to TRBJ2-7; perhaps TRBD2 as D (5 bases). Germline values: CDR1 ENHRY, CDR2 SYGVKD. This CDR3 is 14 amino acids long. V lost 2 bases and J 5 bases, leaving 13 bases between the germline ends. In DNA, the CDR3 is TGTGCCATCAGTGAGGACTACCTCATCGACGAGCAGTACTTC. Amino acids: CAISEDYLIDEQYF.